This TCR beta chain was sequenced in a study of T-cell reconstitution after alpha-beta-depleted transplantation in children. Preparation of the TCRbeta library was carried out with unique molecular identifiers. TCRdb processed the PCR reads anew with MiXCR; each CDR3 protein has one entry. The repertoire holds tens of thousands of distinct CDR3 sequences, roughly 4.9% seen once, with 15% to 20% in the top ten. Study-wide results and caveats: Some patients' high day-60 TCRbeta diversity was attributed to recipient cells surviving conditioning. After one year, T-cell counts and TCRbeta diversity mostly came from new T cells.

This clonotype occurred many times. The antigen is not known. With V trimmed by 6 bases and J by 6 bases, 13 bases remained unmatched. CDR3 length: 16 residues. Germline CDR1 DFQATT, CDR2 SNEGSKA (reference sequence). This clonotype was sampled from a boy younger than two who had a stem cell transplant for acute myeloid leukemia, so the T cells may come from the graft donor. Specimen: PBMCs, mostly from graft donor cells, collected 180 days after TCRalphabeta/CD19-depleted stem cell transplant. V is TRBV20-1 and J is TRBJ2-1, with TRBD2 matching over 11 bases. Here the CDR3 reads CSAPGPLAGGPNEQFF. The CDR3 nucleotides are TGCAGTGCCCCAGGCCCGCTAGCGGGGGGCCCCAATGAGCAGTTCTTC.